This entry concerns a single T cell receptor (beta chain). Data came from immunoSEQ multiplex PCR; TCRdb stores just in-frame clones and leaves some out. In the table there are hundreds of thousands of clones, less than 80% of which are singletons. V was cut by 4 bases and J by 2 bases, with 15 bases left in between. In germline, CDR1 is MGHDK, CDR2 SYGVNS. This CDR3 is 15 amino acids long. This sample was taken from a study of shared clonotypes between healthy human individuals. Sequences were obtained from memory CD4+ T cells sorted from blood. Described subset: CD45RA-negative fraction. The gene calls are TRBV25-1 and TRBJ2-7; maybe TRBD1 (6 bases). The receptor comes from a woman in her twenties or thirties in good health. This CDR3 is CASSGAGDRPYEQYF. The CDR3 coding sequence is TGTGCCAGCAGTGGTGCGGGCGACAGGCCCTACGAGCAGTACTTC.